This TCR beta chain was documented in a study of T cell repertoires in aging, cancer and after chemotherapy. A word on this clonotype: Its target is unknown.

Study results and caveats: Median generation probability rose over the chemotherapy interval in each cancer cohort, suggesting rebound thymic output. Loss of evenness, beyond lost richness, contributed to age-related TCR diversity decline in cancer patients. Untreated cancer patients had significantly lower blood TCR diversity than age-matched healthy donors.

The junction had 8 bases not matched to a gene; V was cut back by 3 bases and J by 4 bases. The germline CDR1 and CDR2 sequences are SGHRS and YFSETQ. The CDR3 has 15 residues. Peripheral blood genomic DNA, not sorted cells or RNA, was the template. TRB rearrangements spanning V, D and J were amplified using mixed TRB-A/B primers. TCRdb ran MiXCR on the multiplex PCR reads and lists one entry per CDR3 protein. The sample holds 9,500 or so distinct CDR3 sequences, 20% to 30% seen once. This chain connects TRBV5-1 to TRBJ2-3; 7 bases are shared with TRBD2. The sequence came from a human donor in good health. Input material: blood. The CDR3 spells CASSWPQGGADTQYF. In nucleotides, the CDR3 is TGCGCCAGCAGCTGGCCCCAGGGAGGGGCAGATACGCAGTATTTT.